The 3 T cell receptor beta chains below come from one sample, sequenced in a study of shared clonotypes between healthy human individuals. The assay was immunoSEQ multiplex PCR, and TCRdb's table has in-frame clones only and misses some. Among more than 2 million clones listed, 90% to 95% were seen once. The specimen sequenced was naive CD4+ T cells sorted from blood. Subset in this sample: CD45RA+ positively selected. The receptors here all came from a man aged 18 to 29 in good health.

The gene calls are TRBV10-3 and TRBJ2-3; D is possibly TRBD1 (6 bases). V was clipped by 3 bases and J by 6 bases, with 10 bases between them. Germline V CDR1 and CDR2: ENHRY, SYGVKD. CDR3 length equals 13 residues. CDR3 DNA: TGTGCCATCAGTGACAGGGGCCCGGATACGCAGTATTTT. As protein: CAISDRGPDTQYF.

The genes are TRBV29-1 and TRBJ1-1; the D gene is possibly TRBD1 (5 bases). Per germline, CDR1 SQVTM and CDR2 ANQGSEA. V lost 4 bases to trimming and J lost 5 bases, with 11 bases between them. There are 12 residues in the CDR3. The CDR3 loop reads CSVVDGATEAFF. The DNA of the CDR3 is TGCAGCGTTGTAGATGGGGCGACTGAAGCTTTCTTT.

J is TRBJ2-1 and V is TRBV11-3, with 7 positions matching TRBD2. The CDR3 spans 16 residues. Looked up from germline, CDR1 is SGHNT and CDR2 is YENEEA. The V and J ends lost 5 bases and 0 bases, in that order; junction bases with no gene match: 7. CDR3 coding DNA: TGTGCCAGCAGCCCTGGGACTACCAGCTCCTACAATGAGCAGTTCTTC. This codes for CASSPGTTSSYNEQFF.